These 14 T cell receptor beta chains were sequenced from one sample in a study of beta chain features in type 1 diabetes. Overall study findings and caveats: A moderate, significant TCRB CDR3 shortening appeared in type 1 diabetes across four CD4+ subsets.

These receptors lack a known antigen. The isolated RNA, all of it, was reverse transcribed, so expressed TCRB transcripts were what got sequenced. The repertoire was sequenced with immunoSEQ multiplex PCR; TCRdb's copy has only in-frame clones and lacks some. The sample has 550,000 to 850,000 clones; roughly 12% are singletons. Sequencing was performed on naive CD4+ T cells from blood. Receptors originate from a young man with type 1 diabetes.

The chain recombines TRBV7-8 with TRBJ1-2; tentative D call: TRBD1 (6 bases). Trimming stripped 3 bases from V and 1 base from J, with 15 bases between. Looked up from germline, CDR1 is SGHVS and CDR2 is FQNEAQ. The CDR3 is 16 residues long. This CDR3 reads CASSFTGTPDNYGYTF. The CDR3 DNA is TGTGCCAGCAGCTTCACCGGGACACCGGATAACTATGGCTACACCTTC.

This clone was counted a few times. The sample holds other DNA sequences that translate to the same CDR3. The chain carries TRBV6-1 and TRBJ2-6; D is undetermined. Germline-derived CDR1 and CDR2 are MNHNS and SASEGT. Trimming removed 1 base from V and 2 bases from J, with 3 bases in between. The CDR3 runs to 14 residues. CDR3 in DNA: TGTGCCAGCAGTGAAGGTCCTGGGGCCAACGTCCTGACTTTC. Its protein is CASSEGPGANVLTF.

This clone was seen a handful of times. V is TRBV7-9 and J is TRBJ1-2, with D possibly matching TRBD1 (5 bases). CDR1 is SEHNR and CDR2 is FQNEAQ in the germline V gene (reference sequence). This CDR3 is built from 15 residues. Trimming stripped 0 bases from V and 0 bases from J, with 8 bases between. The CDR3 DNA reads TGTGCCAGCAGCTTAGCTGACAGACCTAACTATGGCTACACCTTC. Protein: CASSLADRPNYGYTF. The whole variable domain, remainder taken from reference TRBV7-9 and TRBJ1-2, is DTGVSQNPRHKITKRGQNVTFRCDPISEHNRLYWYRQTLGQGPEFLTYFQNEAQLEKSRLLSDRFSAERPKGSFSTLEIQRTEQGDSAMYLCASSLADRPNYGYTFGSGTRLTVV.

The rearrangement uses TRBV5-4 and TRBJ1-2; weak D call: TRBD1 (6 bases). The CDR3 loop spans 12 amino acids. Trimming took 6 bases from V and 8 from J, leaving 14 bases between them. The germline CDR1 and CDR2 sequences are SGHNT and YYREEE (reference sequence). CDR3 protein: CASNGGRGGYTF. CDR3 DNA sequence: TGTGCCAGCAACGGGGGGCGAGGAGGCTACACCTTC.

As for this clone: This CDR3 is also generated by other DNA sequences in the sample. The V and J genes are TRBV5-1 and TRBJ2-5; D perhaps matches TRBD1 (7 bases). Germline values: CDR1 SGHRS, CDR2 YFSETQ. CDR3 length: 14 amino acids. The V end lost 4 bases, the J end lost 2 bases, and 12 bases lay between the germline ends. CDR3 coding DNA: TGCGCCAGCAGCGGAGGGACAGCTCAAGAGACCCAGTACTTC. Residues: CASSGGTAQETQYF. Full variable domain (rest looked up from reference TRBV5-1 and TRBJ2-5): KAGVTQTPRYLIKTRGQQVTLSCSPISGHRSVSWYQQTPGQGLQFLFEYFSETQRNKGNFPGRFSGRQFSNSRSEMNVSTLELGDSALYLCASSGGTAQETQYFGPGTRLLVL.

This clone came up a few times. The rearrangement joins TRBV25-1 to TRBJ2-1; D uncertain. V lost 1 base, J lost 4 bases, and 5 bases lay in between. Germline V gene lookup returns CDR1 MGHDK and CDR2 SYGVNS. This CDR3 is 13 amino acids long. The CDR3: CASSESAYNEQFF. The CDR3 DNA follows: TGTGCCAGCAGTGAATCAGCGTACAATGAGCAGTTCTTC.

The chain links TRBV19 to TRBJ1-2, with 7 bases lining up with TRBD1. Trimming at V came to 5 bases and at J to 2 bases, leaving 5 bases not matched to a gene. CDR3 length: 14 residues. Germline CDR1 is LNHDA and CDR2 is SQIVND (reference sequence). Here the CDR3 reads CASSPGQLNYGYTF. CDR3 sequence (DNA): TGTGCCAGTAGTCCGGGACAGCTCAACTATGGCTACACCTTC.

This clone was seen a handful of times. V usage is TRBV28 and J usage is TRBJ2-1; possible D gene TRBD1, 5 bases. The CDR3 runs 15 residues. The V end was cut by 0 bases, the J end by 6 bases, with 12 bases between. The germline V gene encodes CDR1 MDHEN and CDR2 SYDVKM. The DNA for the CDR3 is TGTGCCAGCAGTTTATGGCAGGGAACTTCCAATGAGCAGTTCTTC. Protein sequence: CASSLWQGTSNEQFF.

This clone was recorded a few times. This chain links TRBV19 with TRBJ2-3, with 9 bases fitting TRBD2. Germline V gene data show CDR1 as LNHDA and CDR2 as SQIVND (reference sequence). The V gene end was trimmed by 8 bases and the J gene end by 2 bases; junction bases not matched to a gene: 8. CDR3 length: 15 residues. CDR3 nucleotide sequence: TGTGCCAGTGACGGCGGGGGGGAACACACAGATACGCAGTATTTT. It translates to CASDGGGEHTDTQYF.

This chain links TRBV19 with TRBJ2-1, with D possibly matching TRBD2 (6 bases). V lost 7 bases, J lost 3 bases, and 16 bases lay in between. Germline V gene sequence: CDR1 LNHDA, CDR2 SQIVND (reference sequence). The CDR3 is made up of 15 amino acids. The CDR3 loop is CASNPPGLNYNEQFF. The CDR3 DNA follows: TGTGCCAGTAATCCCCCGGGACTTAACTACAATGAGCAGTTCTTC.

The CDR3, as DNA: TGTGCCTGGAGTGTGGGCGGGGGCGAACAGCCCCAGCATTTT. It is translated as CAWSVGGGEQPQHF. The genes are TRBV30 and TRBJ1-5; D might be TRBD1 (6 bases). V lost 0 bases and J lost 7, with 13 bases in between. CDR3 length: 14 amino acids. Germline CDR1 GTSNPN, CDR2 SVGIG (reference sequence). Supplemented by reference TRBV30 and TRBJ1-5, the full variable domain reads SQTIHQWPATLVQPVGSPLSLECTVEGTSNPNLYWYRQAAGRGLQLLFYSVGIGQISSEVPQNLSASRPQDRQFILSSKKLLLSDSGFYLCAWSVGGGEQPQHFGDGTRLSIL.

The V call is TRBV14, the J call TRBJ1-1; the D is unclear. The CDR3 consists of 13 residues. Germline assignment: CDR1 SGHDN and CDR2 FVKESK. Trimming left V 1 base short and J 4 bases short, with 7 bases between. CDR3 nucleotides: TGTGCCAGCAGCCAAGGTCTGGGCACTGAAGCTTTCTTT. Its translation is CASSQGLGTEAFF.

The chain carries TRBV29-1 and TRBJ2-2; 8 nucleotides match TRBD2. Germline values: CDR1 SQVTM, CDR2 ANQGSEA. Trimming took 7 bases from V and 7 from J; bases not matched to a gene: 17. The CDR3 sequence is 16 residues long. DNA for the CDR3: TGCAGCGCCCACACGGGAGGGGGTGTTCTTGGCGGGGAGCTGTTTTTT. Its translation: CSAHTGGGVLGGELFF.

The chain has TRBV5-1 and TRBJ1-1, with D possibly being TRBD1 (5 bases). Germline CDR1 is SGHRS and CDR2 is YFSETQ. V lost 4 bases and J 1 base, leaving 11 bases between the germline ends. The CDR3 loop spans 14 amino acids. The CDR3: CASSKPTGNTEAFF. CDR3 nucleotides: TGCGCCAGCAGCAAGCCTACAGGGAACACTGAAGCTTTCTTT.